Detailed here is one T cell receptor (beta chain). Its binding antigen is unknown. No base quality information exists; no much larger clone differs at one position. Patients with autoimmune disease history or receiving systemic immunosuppression were excluded from the trial. Peripheral blood for TCR sequencing was collected from all dose cohorts at baseline, on cycle 4 day 1, and on cycle 7 day 1. Samples were obtained from an open-label, multicenter, first-in-human phase I dose-escalation trial of ivuxolimab. Adults with locally advanced or metastatic head and neck squamous cell, hepatocellular, melanoma or renal cell carcinoma were enrolled in the trial. Before TCR sequencing, CD4+ and CD8+ T cells were separately sorted from peripheral blood. The record originates from a study of OX40 agonist ivuxolimab in advanced cancers. The study in broad terms: Ivuxolimab was an agonistic, fully human IgG2 monoclonal antibody directed against OX40 (CD134), a costimulatory receptor. Peripheral TCRbeta sequencing aimed to test whether ivuxolimab altered TCR sequence diversity and caused clonal T-cell expansion. Among the 50 to 55 dose-escalation patients, about 20 had hepatocellular carcinoma, 15 melanoma, 9 renal cell carcinoma and 9 head and neck cancer. Intravenous ivuxolimab was administered to patients every 2 weeks at six dose levels: 0.01, 0.1, 0.3, 1.5, 3 and 10 mg/kg. The paper describes the monotherapy dose-escalation part (N of about 54 patients) of the phase I trial of ivuxolimab. Three dose-escalation patients achieved partial responses, one with hepatocellular carcinoma and two with cutaneous melanoma. Patients were allowed to have had prior anti-PD-1, anti-PD-L1 or anti-CTLA-4 therapy, and 40% to 45% of the dose-escalation patients had been treated with checkpoint inhibitors. A male proportion of 75% to 85% and a mean age of approximately 55 years, ranging from 23 to 79, were recorded for the dose-escalation cohort. The study at large found these results: Low levels of normalized T-cell clonal expansion were also seen in some patients who did not respond. The antigen specificity of the peripheral T cells that underwent clonal expansion was not determined. At doses from 0.1 to 3.0 mg/kg, clonal expansion was seen in both CD4+ and CD8+ blood T cells between baseline and week 6. In the 0.1-3.0 mg/kg groups, partial responders had among the lowest normalized peripheral clonal expansion, particularly in CD8+ T cells. After ivuxolimab, CD8+ T cells had more expanded clones than CD4+ T cells on average.

For sequencing of the TCRbeta CDR3 region, genomic DNA was extracted from the sorted cells. The immunoSEQ Assay was used for sequencing of TCRbeta CDR3 regions. Imported from immuneACCESS, the table was reduced by TCRdb to in-frame sequences with V and J called. These copies leave out some clones; in studies compared against another copy, an unresolved V gene accounts for under half, and the cause of the remainder is not known. In all, the sample holds approximately 50,000 clones, and approximately 86% of those were seen once. Approximately 2.8% of the sample is held by the ten biggest clonotypes. The CDR3 numbers 13 residues from cysteine through phenylalanine. This entry keeps only the CDR3 DNA: 39 bases, framed from base 1. From a lookup of the germline V gene (reference sequence), CDR1 and CDR2 are SEHNR and FQNEAQ. Trimming removed 5 bases from V and 10 bases from J, leaving 17 bases between the germline ends.

This clonotype was sampled from an adult with an advanced solid tumor such as melanoma, head and neck, liver or kidney cancer. The sequencing used CD4+ or CD8+ T cells sorted from blood, collected in a trial of the OX40 agonist ivuxolimab. The sequence links TRBV7-9 to TRBJ1-2; TRBD1 might be the D gene, on 5 matching bases. The base sequence is TGTGCCAGCAGCATGACGATAGACAGTGACTACACCTTC. Its amino acids are CASSMTIDSDYTF. The full variable domain, with segments outside the CDR3 supplied by the reference TRBV7-9 and TRBJ1-2 proteins, appears as DTGVSQNPRHKITKRGQNVTFRCDPISEHNRLYWYRQTLGQGPEFLTYFQNEAQLEKSRLLSDRFSAERPKGSFSTLEIQRTEQGDSAMYLCASSMTIDSDYTFGSGTRLTVV.